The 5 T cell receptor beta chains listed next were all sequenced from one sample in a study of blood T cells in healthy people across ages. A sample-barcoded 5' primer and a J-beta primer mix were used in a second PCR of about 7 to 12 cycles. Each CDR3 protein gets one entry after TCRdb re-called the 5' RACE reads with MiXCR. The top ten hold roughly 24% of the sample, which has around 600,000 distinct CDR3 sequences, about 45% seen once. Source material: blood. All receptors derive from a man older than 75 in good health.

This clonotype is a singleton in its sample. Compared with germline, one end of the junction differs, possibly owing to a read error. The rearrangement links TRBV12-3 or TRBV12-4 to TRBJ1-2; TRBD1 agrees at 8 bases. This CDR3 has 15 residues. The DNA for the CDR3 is TGTGCCGGCAGTTTAGGACAGGGCGGGTTGTCTGGCTACACCTTC. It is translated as CAGSLGQGGLSGYTF.

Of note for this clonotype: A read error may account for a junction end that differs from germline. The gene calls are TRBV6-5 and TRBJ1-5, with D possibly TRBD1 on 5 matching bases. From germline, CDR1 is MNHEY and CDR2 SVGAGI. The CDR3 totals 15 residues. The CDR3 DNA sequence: TGTGCCTGCAGGGCCGGGGTCGGGGGCAATCAGCCCCAGCATTTT. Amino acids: CACRAGVGGNQPQHF.

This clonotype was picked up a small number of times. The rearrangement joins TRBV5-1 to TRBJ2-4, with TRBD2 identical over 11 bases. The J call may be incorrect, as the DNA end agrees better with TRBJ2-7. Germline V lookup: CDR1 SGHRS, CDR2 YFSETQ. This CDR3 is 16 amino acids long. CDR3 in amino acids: CASSLGLAGRPYEQYF. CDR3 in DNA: TGCGCCAGCAGCTTGGGACTAGCGGGACGACCCTACGAGCAGTACTTC.

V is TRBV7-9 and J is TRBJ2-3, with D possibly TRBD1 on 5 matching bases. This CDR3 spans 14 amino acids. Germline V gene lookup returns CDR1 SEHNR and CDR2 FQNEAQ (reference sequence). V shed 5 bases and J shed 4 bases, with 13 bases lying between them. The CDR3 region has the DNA TGTGCCAGCAGCACGAAAAGGGGTGCAGATACGCAGTATTTT. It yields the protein CASSTKRGADTQYF.

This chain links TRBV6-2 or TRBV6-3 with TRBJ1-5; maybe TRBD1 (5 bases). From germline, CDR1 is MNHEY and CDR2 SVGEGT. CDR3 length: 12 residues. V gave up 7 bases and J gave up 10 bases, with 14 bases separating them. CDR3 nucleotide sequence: TGTGCCAGCACCACTTGGGGCCAACCCCAGCATTTT. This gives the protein CASTTWGQPQHF.